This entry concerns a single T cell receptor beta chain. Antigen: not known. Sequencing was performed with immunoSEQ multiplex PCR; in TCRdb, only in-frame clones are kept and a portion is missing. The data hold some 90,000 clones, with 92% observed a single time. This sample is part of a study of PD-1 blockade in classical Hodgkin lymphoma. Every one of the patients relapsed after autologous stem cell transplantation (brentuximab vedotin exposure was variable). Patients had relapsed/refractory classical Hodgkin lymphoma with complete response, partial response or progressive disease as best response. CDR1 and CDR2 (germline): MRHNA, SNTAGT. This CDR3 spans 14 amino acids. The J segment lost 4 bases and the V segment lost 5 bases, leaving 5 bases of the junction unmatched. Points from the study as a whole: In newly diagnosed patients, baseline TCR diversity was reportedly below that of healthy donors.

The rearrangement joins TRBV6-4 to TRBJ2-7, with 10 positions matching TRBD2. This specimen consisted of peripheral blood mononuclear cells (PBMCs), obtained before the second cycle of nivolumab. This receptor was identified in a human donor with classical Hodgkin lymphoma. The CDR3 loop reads CASSRLAGEYEQYF. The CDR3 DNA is TGTGCCAGCAGTAGGCTAGCGGGAGAGTACGAGCAGTACTTC.